The subject of this entry is one T cell receptor (beta chain). What it recognizes is unknown. Both 60 Vbeta primers and 13 Jbeta primers went into the PCR. Data came from immunoSEQ multiplex PCR; TCRdb stores just in-frame clones and leaves some out. The profile shows roughly 110,000 clones, 75% to 85% of them singletons. This sample is part of a study of cytomegalovirus exposure and HLA in healthy donors. The study, taken as a whole, reports: Earlier analysis looked at TCR beta V segments, and most were productive about 90% or about 30% of the time. Rarity held for most TCR sequences, but there were some public TCRs that occurred in many donors. The classifier reportedly diagnosed cytomegalovirus status with high specificity and sensitivity.

Deletions cut 4 bases from V and 4 bases from J, with 11 bases between. The CDR3 extends over 14 amino acids. CDR1 is MNHNY, CDR2 SVGAGI, per germline (reference sequence). The specimen sequenced was PBMCs. The chain couples TRBV6-6 to TRBJ2-1; possible D gene TRBD1, 5 bases. This sequence originates from a middle-aged man in good health and CMV-seronegative. The CDR3 region is CASSSLDSYNEQFF. The CDR3 nucleotides are TGTGCCAGCAGTTCCCTTGACAGTTACAATGAGCAGTTCTTC.